Included here is one TCR beta chain sequence, with context. The antigen remains undetermined. There are 11 residues in the CDR3. The ends were cut back, 4 bases at V and 4 bases at J, with 5 bases in the middle. Germline V gene sequence: CDR1 SQVTM, CDR2 ANQGSEA. The entry originates in a study of T-cell memory formation after mild COVID-19. The study's findings and limits: CD4+ contracting clones were mainly CM and EM; CD8+ ones, EMRA.

A 5'RACE reaction primed in the constant segment made cDNA libraries of TCR alpha and TCR beta, and these carried sample barcodes and UMIs. MiXCR, run by TCRdb on the 5' RACE reads, gives a single entry per CDR3 protein. The sample has approximately 260,000 distinct CDR3 sequences, 15% to 20% seen once; the top ten hold roughly a fifth. The receptor was isolated from a man aged 18 to 30 who had mild COVID-19 (a few samples of this study predate the infection). Cell type and time point are not known. This chain joins TRBV29-1 and TRBJ2-1; the D is unclear. The material sequenced was PBMCs or a T cell subset sorted from them (not recorded which). CDR3 sequence reads: CSVAPYNEQFF. CDR3 DNA: TGCAGCGTTGCTCCATACAATGAGCAGTTCTTC.